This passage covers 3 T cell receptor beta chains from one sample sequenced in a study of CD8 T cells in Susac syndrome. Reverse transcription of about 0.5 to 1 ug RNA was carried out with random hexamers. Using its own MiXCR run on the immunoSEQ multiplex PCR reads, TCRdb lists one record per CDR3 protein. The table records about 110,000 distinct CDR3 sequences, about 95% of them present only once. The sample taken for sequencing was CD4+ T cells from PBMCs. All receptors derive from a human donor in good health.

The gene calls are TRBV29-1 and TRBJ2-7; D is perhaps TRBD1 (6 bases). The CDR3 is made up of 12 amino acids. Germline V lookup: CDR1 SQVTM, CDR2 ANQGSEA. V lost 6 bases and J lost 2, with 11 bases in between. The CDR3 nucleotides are TGCAGCGTGGGGGCCCAAACCTACGAGCAGTACTTC. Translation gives CSVGAQTYEQYF.

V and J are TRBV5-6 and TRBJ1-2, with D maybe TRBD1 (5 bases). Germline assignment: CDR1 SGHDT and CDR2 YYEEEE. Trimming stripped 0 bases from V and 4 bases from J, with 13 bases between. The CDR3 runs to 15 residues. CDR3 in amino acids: CASSLGPGAAYGYTF. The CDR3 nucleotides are TGTGCCAGCAGCTTGGGCCCCGGGGCTGCCTATGGCTACACCTTC.

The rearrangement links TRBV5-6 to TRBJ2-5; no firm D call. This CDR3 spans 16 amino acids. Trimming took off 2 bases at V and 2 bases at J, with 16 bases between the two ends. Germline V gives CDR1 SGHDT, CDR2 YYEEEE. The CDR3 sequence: CASSLVGMGIQETQYF. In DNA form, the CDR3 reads TGTGCCAGCAGCTTAGTGGGGATGGGTATACAAGAGACCCAGTACTTC.